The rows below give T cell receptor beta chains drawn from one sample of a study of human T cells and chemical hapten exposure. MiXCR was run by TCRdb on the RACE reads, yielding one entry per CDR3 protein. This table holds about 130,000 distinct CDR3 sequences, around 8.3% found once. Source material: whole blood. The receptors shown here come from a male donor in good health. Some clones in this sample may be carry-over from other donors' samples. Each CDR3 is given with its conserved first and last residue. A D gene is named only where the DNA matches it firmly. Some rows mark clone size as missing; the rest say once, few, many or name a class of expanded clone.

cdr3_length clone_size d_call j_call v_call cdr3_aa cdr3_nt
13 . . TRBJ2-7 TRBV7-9 CASSAGPASEQYF TGTGCCAGCAGCGCCGGACCCGCATCCGAGCAGTACTTC
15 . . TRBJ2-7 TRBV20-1 CSAPEGGQGAYEQYF TGCAGTGCTCCAGAGGGGGGGCAGGGAGCCTACGAGCAGTACTTC
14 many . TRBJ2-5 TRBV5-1 CASRSTTAQETQYF TGCGCCAGCAGGTCTACAACTGCTCAAGAGACCCAGTACTTC
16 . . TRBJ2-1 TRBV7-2 CASSPAPGGSYNEQFF TGTGCCAGCAGCCCAGCTCCCGGAGGCTCCTACAATGAGCAGTTCTTC
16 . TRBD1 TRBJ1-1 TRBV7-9 CASSLGYRGRNTEAFF TGTGCCAGCAGCTTAGGGTACAGGGGGAGGAACACTGAAGCTTTCTTT
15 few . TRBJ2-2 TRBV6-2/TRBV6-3 CASSQIQGNTGELFF TGTGCCAGCAGCCAAATACAGGGTAACACCGGGGAGCTGTTTTTT
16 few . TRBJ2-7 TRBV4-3 CASSQDNRGGTYEQYF TGCGCCAGCAGCCAAGATAATCGCGGGGGCACCTACGAGCAGTACTTC
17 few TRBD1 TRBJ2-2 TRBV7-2 CASTSSVGTGVTGELFF TGTGCCAGCACCAGTTCGGTCGGGACAGGGGTCACCGGGGAGCTGTTTTTT
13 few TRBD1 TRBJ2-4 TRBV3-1 CASSLPGQNIQYF TGTGCCAGCAGCCTTCCGGGACAGAACATTCAGTACTTC
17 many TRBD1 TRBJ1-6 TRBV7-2 CASRTGTGWPTNSPLHF TGTGCCAGCAGAACCGGGACAGGTTGGCCTACCAATTCACCCCTCCACTTT
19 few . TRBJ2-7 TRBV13 CASSPVEGAGARGSYEQYF TGTGCCAGCAGCCCTGTAGAAGGGGCAGGGGCGAGAGGATCCTACGAGCAGTACTTC
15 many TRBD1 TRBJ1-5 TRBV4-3 CASSQRTGGNQPQHF TGCGCCAGCAGCCAGAGGACAGGGGGCAATCAGCCCCAGCATTTT
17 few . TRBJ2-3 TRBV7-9 CASSLAKGSVSTDTQYF TGTGCCAGCAGCTTAGCGAAGGGAAGCGTGAGCACAGATACGCAGTATTTT
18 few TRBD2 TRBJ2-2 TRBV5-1 CASSFPTSGRRQTGELFF TGCGCCAGCAGCTTTCCGACTAGCGGGAGGCGGCAGACCGGGGAGCTGTTTTTT
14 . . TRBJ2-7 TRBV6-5 CASSGGLSSYEQYF TGTGCCAGCAGTGGCGGCCTGAGCTCCTACGAGCAGTACTTC